These T cell receptor beta chains were read from a single sample in a study of T cell responses to AZD1222 COVID-19 vaccine. Measured with immunoSEQ multiplex PCR; TCRdb has only the in-frame clones, and not every one. The sample comprises roughly 120,000 clones, about 86% of which are singletons, and under 10% rests with the top ten. The sequencing used peripheral blood, collected on day 0 of AZD1222 vaccination. Receptors were obtained from an adult in good health. CDR3s include the opening cysteine and the closing phenylalanine or tryptophan. A D gene is named only where the DNA matches it firmly. The size of a clone is reported for some rows only, either as once, few or many, or as a class for expanded clones.

size: .
J: TRBJ1-2
V: TRBV27
D: TRBD1
CDR3: CASSLSVPGQGGQYYGYTF
DNA: TGTGCCAGCAGTTTATCCGTCCCGGGACAGGGAGGGCAGTACTATGGCTACACCTTC

size: few
J: TRBJ1-1
V: TRBV10-3
D: .
CDR3: CAIKEQGSNTEAFF
DNA: TGTGCCATCAAGGAACAGGGCTCGAACACTGAAGCTTTCTTT

size: .
J: TRBJ2-5
V: TRBV5-1
D: .
CDR3: CASSLVAMGSMAQYF
DNA: TGCGCCAGCAGCTTGGTGGCTATGGGATCGATGGCCCAGTACTTC

size: .
J: TRBJ2-7
V: TRBV7-9
D: .
CDR3: CASSLAGLAYEQYF
DNA: TGTGCCAGCAGCTTAGCAGGGTTGGCCTACGAGCAGTACTTC

size: .
J: TRBJ1-6
V: TRBV5-8
D: .
CDR3: CASGIGRFNSPLHF
DNA: TGTGCCAGCGGTATAGGCAGATTTAATTCACCCCTCCACTTT

size: .
J: TRBJ1-6
V: TRBV2
D: .
CDR3: CASSASPQGGNSPLHF
DNA: TGTGCCAGCAGTGCAAGCCCCCAGGGAGGGAATTCACCCCTCCACTTT

size: .
J: TRBJ1-3
V: TRBV28
D: .
CDR3: CASRSGQSGNTIYF
DNA: TGTGCCAGCAGGTCGGGACAATCTGGAAACACCATATATTTT

size: .
J: TRBJ1-3
V: TRBV19
D: .
CDR3: CASSSLGPPSGNTIYF
DNA: TGTGCCAGTAGTTCTCTGGGGCCTCCCTCTGGAAACACCATATATTTT

size: .
J: TRBJ2-5
V: TRBV9
D: TRBD2
CDR3: CASSVETSGGTQYF
DNA: TGTGCCAGCAGCGTAGAAACTAGCGGGGGGACCCAGTACTTC

size: few
J: TRBJ2-3
V: TRBV5-5
D: TRBD2
CDR3: CASSLRGGSSTDTQYF
DNA: TGTGCCAGCAGCTTGCGGGGGGGAAGTAGCACAGATACGCAGTATTTT

size: .
J: TRBJ1-1
V: TRBV5-1
D: .
CDR3: CARIFLGETEAFF
DNA: TGCGCCAGGATTTTCCTAGGTGAGACTGAAGCTTTCTTT

size: few
J: TRBJ1-1
V: TRBV28
D: .
CDR3: CASSSRYFRAMNTEAFF
DNA: TGTGCCAGCAGCTCTAGATACTTCAGGGCCATGAACACTGAAGCTTTCTTT

size: .
J: TRBJ2-1
V: TRBV12-3/TRBV12-4
D: TRBD1
CDR3: CASSLPGTGVFF
DNA: TGTGCCAGCAGTTTGCCTGGGACAGGGGTATTCTTC

size: .
J: TRBJ2-3
V: TRBV6-5
D: .
CDR3: CASSYRGQTTDTQYF
DNA: TGTGCCAGCAGCTACCGCGGACAGACCACAGATACGCAGTATTTT

size: .
J: TRBJ1-4
V: TRBV5-1
D: .
CDR3: CASSTWVVRQINEKLFF
DNA: TGCGCCAGCAGCACGTGGGTGGTTCGGCAGATCAATGAAAAACTGTTTTTT

size: .
J: TRBJ2-3
V: TRBV9
D: TRBD2
CDR3: CASSVLGLAGGDTQYF
DNA: TGTGCCAGCAGCGTACTAGGACTAGCGGGAGGAGATACGCAGTATTTT

size: .
J: TRBJ1-1
V: TRBV12-3/TRBV12-4
D: .
CDR3: CASSLRENTEAFF
DNA: TGTGCCAGCAGTTTGCGGGAGAACACTGAAGCTTTCTTT